Listed here are 20 T cell receptor beta chains from one sample, sequenced in a study of a mutant IDH1 vaccine in newly diagnosed glioma. Noted time point: week 23, last vaccination. Vaccination used 300 ug of mutant IDH1 20-mer peptide per dose, with topical imiquimod. These receptors have no known antigen. TCRdb's table, derived via immunoSEQ multiplex PCR, lists solely in-frame clones and lacks some. The table lists tens of thousands of clones, about 85% of them singletons, with roughly 0.78% in the top ten. The sequencing used PBMCs, collected from a glioma patient whose treatment included an IDH1 peptide vaccine. The origin of the receptors is a woman aged 50 to 65 with glioma.

The count of this clone is one. The chain employs TRBV7-2 and TRBJ2-5, with D hard to call. This CDR3 spans 13 amino acids. V lost 5 bases and J 4 bases, leaving 11 bases between the germline ends. Germline V gene sequence: CDR1 SGHTA, CDR2 FQGNSA. The DNA of the CDR3 is TGTGCCAGCAGCCCTTCACAGCTAGAGACCCAGTACTTC. Translation: CASSPSQLETQYF.

This chain joins TRBV27 and TRBJ1-1; D not certain. V lost 6 bases and J 0 bases, leaving 17 bases between the germline ends. This CDR3 has 16 residues. Germline V CDR1 and CDR2: MNHEY, SMNVEV (reference sequence). CDR3 sequence reads: CASSLAGRTVNTEAFF. CDR3 nucleotides: TGTGCCAGCAGCCTCGCCGGTAGGACCGTGAACACTGAAGCTTTCTTT.

The chain carries TRBV29-1 and TRBJ2-1, with D perhaps assigned TRBD1 or TRBD2 (5 bases each). The ends were cut back, 8 bases at V and 6 bases at J, with 8 bases in the middle. This CDR3 region has 10 residues. The germline gives CDR1 SQVTM, CDR2 ANQGSEA. This CDR3 is CSSGGNEQFF. The CDR3 DNA follows: TGCAGCTCTGGGGGCAATGAGCAGTTCTTC.

This chain connects TRBV5-1 to TRBJ2-5, with 9 bases aligning to TRBD2. The CDR3 runs 15 residues. Trimming removed 1 base from V and 5 bases from J; junction bases left unmatched: 6. Per germline, CDR1 SGHRS and CDR2 YFSETQ. Here the CDR3 reads CASSLLPREGETQYF. CDR3 sequence (DNA): TGCGCCAGCAGCTTGCTACCGCGGGAGGGGGAGACCCAGTACTTC.

J is TRBJ2-7 and V is TRBV5-1; 16 positions match TRBD2. Trimming removed 4 bases from V and 4 bases from J; junction bases left unmatched: 5. This CDR3 region has 16 residues. Germline-derived CDR1 and CDR2 are SGHRS and YFSETQ. CDR3 in amino acids: CASSTGLAGGPYEQYF. CDR3 DNA: TGCGCCAGCAGCACGGGACTAGCGGGAGGGCCGTACGAGCAGTACTTC.

The genes are TRBV27 and TRBJ2-5, with no clear D. Per germline, CDR1 MNHEY and CDR2 SMNVEV (reference sequence). V was trimmed by 6 bases and J by 3 bases, leaving 14 bases between them. The CDR3 length is 14 residues. CDR3 in amino acids: CASSPWQPEETQYF. DNA for the CDR3: TGTGCCAGCAGCCCCTGGCAGCCTGAAGAGACCCAGTACTTC.

This clone was seen once. For the CDR3, the DNA is TGTGCCAGCAGCTTGGCGCGAGAGACCCAGTACTTC. Its protein product is CASSLARETQYF. The chain employs TRBV5-4 and TRBJ2-5; D is ambiguous. CDR3 length: 12 residues. V was clipped by 0 bases and J by 4 bases, with 4 bases between them. Germline-derived CDR1 and CDR2 are SGHNT and YYREEE (reference sequence).

In this sample, this clone turned up once. CDR3 sequence reads: CASSPPRQTYEQYF. CDR3 bases: TGTGCCAGCAGTCCCCCGAGACAGACTTACGAGCAGTACTTC. The chain uses TRBV27 and TRBJ2-7, with a weak D call TRBD1 (5 bases). The CDR3 runs 14 residues. Trimming removed 5 bases at V and 4 bases at J, with 15 bases between. Looked up from germline, CDR1 is MNHEY and CDR2 is SMNVEV (reference sequence).

The chain combines TRBV6-6 with TRBJ1-5; tentative D call: TRBD1 (6 bases). Per germline, CDR1 MNHNY and CDR2 SVGAGI (reference sequence). Trimming cost V 6 bases and J 6 bases, with 12 bases left between them. This CDR3 contains 13 residues. The CDR3 loop reads CASRRQALQPQHF. The CDR3 nucleotides are TGTGCCAGCAGGCGACAGGCCCTTCAGCCCCAGCATTTT.

The chain links TRBV7-9 to TRBJ2-1, with 7 bases identical to TRBD2. The ends lost 1 base at V and 5 bases at J; junction bases unmatched: 5. The CDR3 loop spans 15 amino acids. The germline CDR1 and CDR2 sequences are SEHNR and FQNEAQ (reference sequence). In DNA form, the CDR3 reads TGTGCCAGCAGCTTAGGGGGACTACAGAACAATGAGCAGTTCTTC. It specifies CASSLGGLQNNEQFF.

V gene TRBV28 combines with J gene TRBJ1-2; D ambiguous. In germline, CDR1 is MDHEN, CDR2 SYDVKM. The CDR3 has 15 amino acids. V was trimmed by 7 bases and J by 8 bases, leaving 23 bases between them. The CDR3 loop is CASIPAATVDKGYTF. The CDR3, as DNA: TGTGCCAGCATCCCAGCCGCGACTGTGGATAAAGGCTACACCTTC.

The rearrangement uses TRBV6-6 and TRBJ2-7; 13 bases are a match to TRBD2. CDR1 and CDR2 from the germline V gene are MNHNY and SVGAGI (reference sequence). V was pared by 6 bases and J by 3 bases, with 2 bases of the junction left unmatched. The CDR3 runs 14 residues. The CDR3 coding sequence is TGTGCCAGCAGCCGACTAGCGGGGGGCTACGAGCAGTACTTC. Its translation: CASSRLAGGYEQYF.

The rearrangement uses TRBV14 and TRBJ1-5, with no clear D. This CDR3 is 13 amino acids long. Germline assignment: CDR1 SGHDN and CDR2 FVKESK. Deletions cut 1 base from V and 6 bases from J, with 7 bases between. CDR3 amino acids: CASSQGEGQPQHF. The CDR3 coding sequence is TGTGCCAGCAGCCAAGGCGAGGGTCAGCCCCAGCATTTT.

This sequence joins TRBV14 and TRBJ2-1; TRBD2 matches at 8 bases. The germline CDR1 and CDR2 sequences are SGHDN and FVKESK. V shed 8 bases and J 0 bases; nucleotides not matched to a gene: 9. The CDR3 runs to 16 residues. DNA for the CDR3: TGTGCCAGCGGTCCGACTAGCGCCCCCTCCTACAATGAGCAGTTCTTC. Amino acid sequence: CASGPTSAPSYNEQFF. Based on the CDR3 plus reference TRBV14 and TRBJ2-1, the full variable domain is EAGVTQFPSHSVIEKGQTVTLRCDPISGHDNLYWYRRVMGKEIKFLLHFVKESKQDESGMPNNRFLAERTGGTYSTLKVQPAELEDSGVYFCASGPTSAPSYNEQFFGPGTRLTVL.

Details on this clone: Sequence at one end of the junction differs from germline and may be a read error. This rearrangement joins TRBV19 to TRBJ1-2; 7 bases line up with TRBD1. This CDR3 is built from 13 residues. CDR1 and CDR2 (germline): LNHDA, SQIVND (reference sequence). CDR3 sequence reads: CASSGTAIYRYTF. CDR3 DNA sequence: TGTGCCAGTAGTGGGACAGCTATCTATCGCTACACCTTC.

The rearrangement joins TRBV9 to TRBJ1-2; unclear D gene. Germline CDR1 SGDLS, CDR2 YYNGEE. The CDR3 runs to 12 residues. V was cut by 5 bases and J by 2 bases, with 7 bases left in between. CDR3 coding DNA: TGTGCCAGCAGTACAGAGAACTATGGCTACACCTTC. This sequence encodes CASSTENYGYTF.

The chain combines TRBV5-1 with TRBJ2-5; TRBD1 aligns across 7 bases. The CDR3 spans 13 residues. V gave up 4 bases and J gave up 4 bases; unmatched junction bases: 4. The germline gives CDR1 SGHRS, CDR2 YFSETQ. The CDR3 region is CASSTTGSETQYF. For the CDR3, the DNA is TGCGCCAGCAGCACGACAGGGTCAGAGACCCAGTACTTC.

This chain joins TRBV4-1 and TRBJ2-1, with 9 bases that match TRBD2. Per germline, CDR1 MGHRA and CDR2 YSYEKL. The CDR3 is made up of 15 amino acids. J was trimmed by 0 bases and V by 6 bases; bases with no gene match: 3. CDR3 in DNA: TGCGCCAGCAGTCGCGGGGGGGCCTCCTACAATGAGCAGTTCTTC. Protein: CASSRGGASYNEQFF.

J is TRBJ1-2 and V is TRBV28; unclear D gene. The germline gives CDR1 MDHEN, CDR2 SYDVKM. Between the trimmed V and J ends, which lost 1 base and 4 bases, there was a span of 7 bases. The CDR3 has 13 residues. For the CDR3, the DNA is TGTGCCAGCAGTTTATCGCCTCCCTATGGCTACACCTTC. Its protein is CASSLSPPYGYTF.

This clone was observed a single time. This chain links TRBV28 with TRBJ1-3, with D possibly being TRBD1 (6 bases). CDR3 length: 12 residues. Germline lookup yields CDR1 MDHEN and CDR2 SYDVKM. Trimming removed 4 bases from V and 8 bases from J, with 9 bases in between. The CDR3 nucleotides are TGTGCCAGCAGTTCGGGGGCGGACACCATATATTTT. It codes for CASSSGADTIYF.